This TCR beta chain was documented in a study of low-dose radiotherapy and immunotherapy resistance in tumors. This clonotype was seen repeatedly, ten times or more. TCR amplification ran 15 to 20 PCR cycles using constant-region and V-primer adapter primers. MiXCR, run by TCRdb on the reads, gives a single entry per CDR3 protein. The sample carries some 45,000 distinct CDR3 sequences, approximately 12% recorded once. The CDR3 length is 13 residues. The V and J ends lost 6 bases and 1 base respectively, with 9 bases between them. Per the germline V gene, CDR1 is SNHLY and CDR2 is FYNNEI. Time point indicated: before trial treatment. Those eligible were patients bearing advanced solid tumors lacking tumor-infiltrating lymphocytes.

The V call is TRBV2, the J call TRBJ1-1; D unresolved. The material was PBMCs, obtained before treatment. The sequence came from a female donor with ovarian cancer. CDR3 sequence reads: CASRGRPNTEAFF. The CDR3 bases are TGTGCCAGCAGAGGGAGACCGAACACTGAAGCTTTCTTT.